This TCR delta chain was sequenced for a study of gammadelta T cells in human blood. TCRdb redid clone calling on the RT-PCR reads using CATT. Here the sample spans over a thousand delta-chain clones, 24% being singletons. By frequency in the sample, this clone is large. Its antigen remains unknown. CDR3 length: 17 amino acids. V was cut by 2 bases and J by 0 bases, with 22 bases left in between. Germline V CDR1 and CDR2: TVYSNPD, GDNSRS (reference sequence). Study results and caveats: Microbial exposure appeared to drive polyclonal γδ T cell expansion after birth.

V and J are TRDV3 and TRDJ1, with D hard to call. The sequence came from a human donor. The sequenced material came from non-Vgamma9Vdelta2 gamma-delta T cells from infant blood. CDR3 sequence: CAFVTMFGDPDTDKLIF. The DNA of the CDR3 is TGTGCCTTTGTTACTATGTTCGGTGACCCGGACACCGATAAACTCATCTTT. Full variable domain (missing parts from reference TRDV3 and TRDJ1): CDKVTQSSPDQTVASGSEVVLLCTYDTVYSNPDLFWYRIRPDYSFQFVFYGDNSRSEGADFTQGRFSVKHILTQKAFHLVISPVRTEDSATYYCAFVTMFGDPDTDKLIFGKGTRVTVEP.